This T cell receptor (beta chain) was observed in a study of beta chain features in type 1 diabetes. The length of the CDR3 is 13 residues. Trimming pared 5 bases from V and 7 bases from J, leaving 15 bases between. CDR1 is SQVTM and CDR2 is ANQGSEA in the germline V gene. TCRB transcripts that were expressed got sequenced, as all of the isolated RNA had been reverse transcribed. TCRdb's table, derived via immunoSEQ multiplex PCR, lists solely in-frame clones and lacks some. The repertoire holds approximately 40,000 clones, with approximately 48% as singletons. The receptor comes from a woman in her 30s in good health. The sample comprised stem cell memory CD4+ T cells from blood. The rearrangement uses TRBV29-1 and TRBJ1-5; D not resolved. Here the CDR3 reads CSVLLGVDQPQHF. Here the CDR3 DNA reads TGCAGCGTTCTCTTGGGAGTCGACCAGCCCCAGCATTTT.